Described below is a single T cell receptor beta chain sequence and its context. These data come from a study of blood T cell repertoires in COVID-19. Trimming pared 5 bases from V and 6 bases from J, leaving 15 bases between. This CDR3 comprises 14 residues. The germline CDR1 and CDR2 sequences are WNHNN and SYGVQD (reference sequence). Assay: immunoSEQ multiplex PCR; the TCRdb copy retains only in-frame clones and omits some. The sample includes roughly 200,000 clones, around 85% of them seen just once. The receptor was derived from a woman in her forties or fifties in a cohort exposed to, infected with or recovered from COVID-19 (not recorded which). The chain joins TRBV10-1 to TRBJ2-3; TRBD2 is a possible D gene (5 bases). The sample was PBMCs or T cells enriched from blood (not recorded which). The CDR3 sequence: CASSKLEGTDTQYF. CDR3 nucleotides: TGCGCCAGCAGTAAACTTGAGGGAACCGATACGCAGTATTTT.